A selection of T cell receptor beta chains follows, all from one sample in a study of cytomegalovirus exposure and HLA in healthy donors. Only in-frame clones appear in the TCRdb table, and some are missing; sequencing was by immunoSEQ multiplex PCR. The sample has 150,000 to 200,000 clones; roughly 78% are singletons. The sample consisted of PBMCs. The receptors stem from a woman aged 25 to 39 in good health and CMV-seropositive. Both conserved end residues are part of each CDR3. Fields, in order: D gene, clone size, V gene, J gene, CDR3 DNA, CDR3 protein. D genes are given only for firm matches. Clone size is given for some rows only: seen once, a few or many times, or a class if the clone is expanded.

>.|.|TRBV21-1|TRBJ2-3
TGTGCCAGCAGCAAAGACACAGGGGAAGGGCGACAGGGTGGCACAGATACGCAGTATTTT
CASSKDTGEGRQGGTDTQYF
>TRBD1|.|TRBV29-1|TRBJ1-3
TGCAGCGTCTGGACAGGGGGCGCCTTTACGTCTGGAAACACCATATATTTT
CSVWTGGAFTSGNTIYF
>.|.|TRBV25-1|TRBJ1-4
TGTGCCAGCAGTGATATGGGGCGAGGAAAACTGTTTTTT
CASSDMGRGKLFF
>TRBD2|.|TRBV4-3|TRBJ2-1
TGCGCCAGCAGCCAAAAGCGGGAGCCTTACAATGAGCAGTTCTTC
CASSQKREPYNEQFF
>TRBD2|.|TRBV6-5|TRBJ2-7
TGTGCCAGCAGTCGACCGGGACTAGTCCACGAGCAGTACTTC
CASSRPGLVHEQYF
>TRBD1|.|TRBV7-8|TRBJ2-7
TGTGCCAGCAGCCCGAGGACAGGGCAGTACGAGCAGTACTTC
CASSPRTGQYEQYF
>.|.|TRBV4-1|TRBJ1-5
TGCGCCAGCAGCCAAGAGCCTCCGGGGTTTCGCAATCAGCCCCAGCATTTT
CASSQEPPGFRNQPQHF
>.|.|TRBV4-1|TRBJ1-6
TGCGCCAGCAGTCAAGGCCAGGGTCTTCGTTCACCCCTCCACTTT
CASSQGQGLRSPLHF
>.|.|TRBV7-9|TRBJ2-5
TGTGCCAGCATCCCACGGCGGGGGCGCAAAGAGACCCAGTACTTC
CASIPRRGRKETQYF
>.|.|TRBV4-3|TRBJ1-1
TGCGCCAGCAGCCAATTGACTGCTGGCACTGAAGCTTTCTTT
CASSQLTAGTEAFF
>.|few|TRBV9|TRBJ1-1
TGTGCCAGCAGCGTAGGGGGCCAAAACACTGAAGCTTTCTTT
CASSVGGQNTEAFF
>.|.|TRBV18|TRBJ1-5
TGTGCCAGCTCAGAACAGGAACTCAATCAGCCCCAGCATTTT
CASSEQELNQPQHF
>TRBD1|once|TRBV5-1|TRBJ1-2
TGCGCCAGCAGCTTGGTGGGACAGCGAAACTATGGCTACACCTTC
CASSLVGQRNYGYTF
>.|.|TRBV6-5|TRBJ2-1
TGTGCCAGCAGTCCTCGCTCCCTGGCTGAGCAGTTCTTC
CASSPRSLAEQFF
>TRBD2|once|TRBV27|TRBJ2-7
TGTGCCAGCAGTTGGGGGGGATACTACGAGCAGTACTTC
CASSWGGYYEQYF
>TRBD1|.|TRBV7-2|TRBJ1-2
TGTGCCAGCAGCTGGGGACAGGGGGTTTTTTATGGCTACACCTTC
CASSWGQGVFYGYTF
>TRBD2|.|TRBV11-2|TRBJ2-5
TGTGCCAGCAGCTTGGCAGGGACTAGCGCTTATCAAGAGACCCAGTACTTC
CASSLAGTSAYQETQYF
>TRBD2|once|TRBV18|TRBJ2-5
TGTGCCAGCTCACAGCGACTAGCGGACCAAGAGACCCAGTACTTC
CASSQRLADQETQYF
>TRBD2|.|TRBV10-2|TRBJ2-1
TGCGCCAGCAGTTCCAGCGGGGTTAACTACAATGAGCAGTTCTTC
CASSSSGVNYNEQFF
>.|few|TRBV6-6|TRBJ2-5
TGTGCCAGCAGTTACTCGACACCCCAGGGGCAGGAGACCCAGTACTTC
CASSYSTPQGQETQYF